These 28 T cell receptor beta chains were all obtained from the same sample, sequenced in a study of shared clonotypes between healthy human individuals (dated by TCRdb to the early 2020s). The library relied on the immunoSEQ multiplex PCR assay. TCRdb stores this immuneACCESS table with in-frame sequences only. Part of the clones is absent; in the studies checked, under half of the shortfall reflects unresolved V genes, and no reason is known for the rest. Across this sample there are some 2,000,000 clones, with 85% to 95% seen only once. The ten largest clones capture 0.1% to 0.15% of the sample. The specimen was naive CD4+ T cells sorted from blood. The cell subset or site label here, explained by the study, means: CD45RA+ positively selected. These TCRs come from a man between 18 and 35 years old in good health.

This clone appeared once. The rearrangement links TRBV10-3 to TRBJ2-5; 7 bases are shared with TRBD1. The trim removed 8 bases at V and 5 bases at J, leaving 8 bases unmatched. This CDR3 has 13 amino acids. CDR1 is ENHRY, CDR2 SYGVKD, per germline. CDR3 loop: CAIGYRGSETQYF. CDR3 coding DNA: TGTGCCATCGGATACAGGGGATCGGAGACCCAGTACTTC.

V gene TRBV5-1 combines with J gene TRBJ2-7, with 9 bases aligning to TRBD2. V lost 5 bases, J lost 6 bases, and 12 bases stayed unmatched. Germline V CDR1 and CDR2: SGHRS, YFSETQ. The CDR3 has 15 residues. The CDR3 nucleotides read TGCGCCAGCAGTCAGGCGGGGACTAGCAGAGGCGAGCAGTACTTC. As protein: CASSQAGTSRGEQYF.

V gene TRBV5-4 combines with J gene TRBJ2-1, with TRBD1 as a possible D gene (6 bases). V was shortened by 4 bases and J by 2 bases, with 16 bases between the two germline ends. Germline CDR1 and CDR2: SGHNT and YYREEE (reference sequence). This CDR3 comprises 16 residues. Here the CDR3 reads CASSPKSRQAYNEQFF. The CDR3 DNA is TGTGCCAGCAGCCCTAAATCCCGACAGGCCTACAATGAGCAGTTCTTC. The entire variable domain, with the rest obtained from reference TRBV5-4 and TRBJ2-1, is as follows: ETGVTQSPTHLIKTRGQQVTLRCSSQSGHNTVSWYQQALGQGPQFIFQYYREEENGRGNFPPRFSGLQFPNYSSELNVNALELDDSALYLCASSPKSRQAYNEQFFGPGTRLTVL.

The CDR3 DNA reads TGTGCCAGCAGCTTAGGTATGGGTAGCTACAATGAGCAGTTCTTC. Encoded protein: CASSLGMGSYNEQFF. The chain has TRBV7-2 and TRBJ2-1; the D is unclear. Per germline, CDR1 SGHTA and CDR2 FQGNSA. The V and J ends lost 1 base and 3 bases respectively, with 10 bases between them. This CDR3 is built from 15 residues.

The rearrangement joins TRBV15 to TRBJ2-7, with a weak D call TRBD2 (5 bases). Trimming took off 0 bases at V and 7 bases at J, with 13 bases between the two ends. CDR1 LNHNV and CDR2 YYDKDF come from the germline V gene (reference sequence). This CDR3 has 14 amino acids. This CDR3 reads CATSRDRSRREQYF. The DNA for the CDR3 is TGTGCCACCAGCAGAGATCGGAGCCGGAGGGAGCAGTACTTC.

Only one count was recorded for this clone. V and J are TRBV4-2 and TRBJ2-3; 7 positions match TRBD2. CDR1 and CDR2 (germline): LGHNA, YNFKEQ. This CDR3 has 16 amino acids. V was pared by 4 bases and J by 3 bases, with 10 bases of the junction left unmatched. CDR3 residues: CASSPWGGSGTDTQYF. CDR3 in DNA: TGTGCCAGCAGCCCATGGGGCGGGAGCGGGACAGATACGCAGTATTTT.

With respect to this clone: One end of the junction does not line up with germline, which may come from a read error. The CDR3 region is CASSQGEFFSGNTIYF. The DNA of the CDR3 is TGTGCTAGCAGCCAGGGGGAGTTCTTCTCTGGAAACACCATATATTTT. The chain is built from TRBV7-7 and TRBJ1-3; 7 bases align to TRBD1. Germline-derived CDR1 and CDR2 are SSHAT and FNYEAQ (reference sequence). This CDR3 has 16 amino acids. Full variable domain (missing parts from reference TRBV7-7 and TRBJ1-3): GAGVSQSPRYKVTKRGQDVTLRCDPISSHATLYWYQQALGQGPEFLTYFNYEAQPDKSGLPSDRFSAERPEGSISTLTIQRTEQRDSAMYRCASSQGEFFSGNTIYFGEGSWLTVV.

V gene TRBV9 combines with J gene TRBJ1-2; D ambiguous. The length of the CDR3 is 13 residues. Germline lookup yields CDR1 SGDLS and CDR2 YYNGEE. Trimming removed 3 bases from V and 8 bases from J, with 14 bases in between. CDR3 loop: CASSDPPANGYTF. The CDR3 DNA reads TGTGCCAGCAGCGACCCCCCGGCAAACGGCTACACCTTC.

Details on this clone: Other DNA sequences within the sample encode an identical CDR3. The chain has TRBV18 and TRBJ2-7; TRBD1 aligns across 7 bases. Trimming took 4 bases from V and 3 from J; bases not matched to a gene: 3. This CDR3 contains 13 residues. Germline-derived CDR1 and CDR2 are KGHSH and LQKENI. Written as DNA, the CDR3 is TGTGCCAGCTCACGGGCAGGGGGCTACGAGCAGTACTTC. It specifies CASSRAGGYEQYF.

This clone has a single count. The V gene is TRBV11-2, the J gene TRBJ1-5; D unclear. The germline CDR1 and CDR2 sequences are SGHAT and FQNNGV. The V end was cut by 5 bases, the J end by 7 bases, with 18 bases between. The CDR3 runs 15 residues. CDR3 nucleotides: TGTGCCAGCAGCCCCGGGTCTTTGGGTGGGCAGCCCCAGCATTTT. Protein: CASSPGSLGGQPQHF.

As regards this clone: A junction boundary mismatches the germline segment, possibly from a read error. V gene TRBV20-1 combines with J gene TRBJ1-2; 9 bases agree with TRBD1. CDR3 length equals 11 residues. Germline V gene sequence: CDR1 DFQATT, CDR2 SNEGSKA (reference sequence). The DNA for the CDR3 is TGCAGTGCTAGTGGGACAGGGTCCCATTCCTTC. Amino acid sequence: CSASGTGSHSF.

The chain carries TRBV12-5 and TRBJ2-3; D is unclear. With 6 bases removed from V and 3 bases from J, the gap between germline ends came to 13 bases. The CDR3 totals 14 residues. Germline lookup yields CDR1 LGHNT and CDR2 FRNRAP. In DNA form, the CDR3 reads TGTGCTAGTGGCCACCTTATTGATACAGATACGCAGTATTTT. Encoded protein: CASGHLIDTDTQYF.

This sequence joins TRBV9 and TRBJ1-3; unclear D gene. CDR1 SGDLS and CDR2 YYNGEE come from the germline V gene. The CDR3 loop spans 16 amino acids. V gave up 0 bases and J gave up 0 bases, with 10 bases separating them. The CDR3 DNA follows: TGTGCCAGCAGCGTAGGCGGGTCAAACTCTGGAAACACCATATATTTT. Translation gives CASSVGGSNSGNTIYF.

The rearrangement joins TRBV4-1 to TRBJ2-4; 9 bases line up with TRBD1. The CDR3 extends over 15 amino acids. V lost 4 bases and J lost 4; bases outside the gene matches: 5. Per the germline V gene, CDR1 is MGHRA and CDR2 is YSYEKL. CDR3 nucleotide sequence: TGCGCCAGCAGCCTCTCTGGGACAGGGAAAAACATTCAGTACTTC. Its protein is CASSLSGTGKNIQYF.

The chain is built from TRBV7-2 and TRBJ2-3; 8 bases line up with TRBD2. Germline-derived CDR1 and CDR2 are SGHTA and FQGNSA. J was trimmed by 7 bases and V by 5 bases; bases with no gene match: 17. CDR3 length: 17 amino acids. The CDR3 is CASSPPPGLGPSYTQYF. CDR3 nucleotide sequence: TGTGCCAGCAGCCCCCCCCCGGGACTAGGCCCTTCCTATACGCAGTATTTT.

For this clone: This may be a read error, as it is one base from a much larger clone. DNA of the CDR3: TGTGCCAGCAGCTTAGGACTAGCGGAAAAGTTCTTC. The encoded protein is CASSLGLAEKFF. The chain joins TRBV7-2 to TRBJ2-1; 9 bases map to TRBD2. The CDR3 length is 12 residues. V lost 1 base, J lost 14 bases, and 3 bases stayed unmatched. Germline V gene data show CDR1 as SGHTA and CDR2 as FQGNSA.

A remark on this clone: This sample also contains other DNA sequences that code for the same CDR3. The rearrangement links TRBV6-5 to TRBJ2-7; 11 bases are shared with TRBD1. CDR1 MNHEY and CDR2 SVGAGI come from the germline V gene. The CDR3 runs to 15 residues. Losses at the gene ends were 2 bases for V and 3 bases for J; bases not matched to a gene: 3. This CDR3 is CASSYAGTGGYEQYF. In DNA, the CDR3 is TGTGCCAGCAGTTACGCCGGGACAGGGGGCTACGAGCAGTACTTC.

This clone was seen only once. The chain couples TRBV2 to TRBJ1-5; a weak D match, TRBD1 (5 bases). Trimming cost V 5 bases and J 4 bases, with 12 bases left between them. The CDR3 covers 14 residues. Germline CDR1 is SNHLY and CDR2 is FYNNEI. CDR3 amino acids: CASSPDRRNQPQHF. The CDR3 DNA sequence: TGTGCCAGCAGTCCCGACAGAAGAAATCAGCCCCAGCATTTT.

V is TRBV7-2 and J is TRBJ2-3, with D possibly TRBD2 on 5 matching bases. Trimming removed 5 bases at V and 1 base at J, with 13 bases between. Germline V gives CDR1 SGHTA, CDR2 FQGNSA. CDR3 size: 15 residues. The CDR3 region has the DNA TGTGCCAGCAGCGGAGGAAGGCTTGGCACAGATACGCAGTATTTT. It is translated as CASSGGRLGTDTQYF.

The J gene is TRBJ2-1, the V gene TRBV2; D unclear. This CDR3 is 13 amino acids long. Germline V gene lookup returns CDR1 SNHLY and CDR2 FYNNEI. V was cut by 7 bases and J by 5 bases, with 12 bases left in between. The CDR3 sequence is CASTETRHNEQFF. The CDR3 DNA reads as TGTGCCAGCACGGAGACGCGTCACAATGAGCAGTTCTTC.

V is TRBV5-4 and J is TRBJ2-7; TRBD2 matches 11 bases. The CDR3 consists of 15 residues. Germline loops: CDR1 SGHNT, CDR2 YYREEE (reference sequence). The V gene end was trimmed by 0 bases and the J gene end by 7 bases; junction bases not matched to a gene: 6. CDR3 sequence reads: CASSLGGLADLEQYF. As DNA, the CDR3 is TGTGCCAGCAGCTTGGGGGGACTAGCGGACTTGGAGCAGTACTTC.

This rearrangement joins TRBV6-6 to TRBJ1-6; no firm D call. Germline CDR1 is MNHNY and CDR2 is SVGAGI (reference sequence). CDR3 length: 12 residues. V was clipped by 7 bases and J by 6 bases, with 7 bases between them. This chain's CDR3 is CASKQLNSPLHF. The CDR3 nucleotides are TGTGCCAGCAAGCAGCTTAATTCACCCCTCCACTTT.

The J gene is TRBJ2-1, the V gene TRBV5-6; 7 bases agree with TRBD2. This CDR3 is 16 amino acids long. The V gene end was trimmed by 4 bases and the J gene end by 0 bases; junction bases not matched to a gene: 7. The germline V gene encodes CDR1 SGHDT and CDR2 YYEEEE. CDR3 residues: CASSAGTKSSYNEQFF. CDR3 DNA: TGTGCCAGCAGCGCCGGGACTAAGAGCTCCTACAATGAGCAGTTCTTC.

V gene TRBV30 combines with J gene TRBJ2-7; 11 positions match TRBD2. Trimming cost V 1 base and J 5 bases; bases outside gene matches: 10. Germline CDR1 is GTSNPN and CDR2 is SVGIG (reference sequence). The CDR3 consists of 16 residues. CDR3 protein: CAWSALLAGEGHEQYF. The CDR3 DNA reads as TGTGCCTGGAGTGCTCTACTAGCGGGAGAGGGCCACGAGCAGTACTTC.

The V call is TRBV28, the J call TRBJ2-5, with TRBD1 matching over 10 bases. Losses at the gene ends were 1 base for V and 1 base for J; bases not matched to a gene: 6. The CDR3 length is 17 residues. Germline CDR1 MDHEN, CDR2 SYDVKM. The CDR3 region has the DNA TGTGCCAGCAGTTTATACTCCGGGACAGGGGCCCAAGAGACCCAGTACTTC. The encoded protein is CASSLYSGTGAQETQYF.

The V call is TRBV6-5, the J call TRBJ2-5, with D unresolved. V dropped 11 bases and J dropped 5 bases, with 18 bases sitting between them. This CDR3 is 13 amino acids long. CDR1 and CDR2 from the germline V gene are MNHEY and SVGAGI. The CDR3 DNA reads as TGTGCCGCAGCTTCATGGGTCGACGAGACCCAGTACTTC. It yields the protein CAAASWVDETQYF.

CDR3 residues: CASSLMGQAPTGELFF. CDR3 nucleotides: TGTGCCAGCAGCCTCATGGGACAGGCACCCACGGGGGAGCTGTTTTTT. The gene calls are TRBV7-6 and TRBJ2-2; TRBD1 agrees at 8 bases. V trimming: 5 bases; J trimming: 8 bases; junction bases outside the gene matches: 13. The CDR3 loop spans 16 amino acids. Germline V lookup: CDR1 SGHVS, CDR2 FNYEAQ.

The chain joins TRBV19 to TRBJ1-5; D is unclear. Germline CDR1 is LNHDA and CDR2 is SQIVND (reference sequence). V gave up 4 bases and J gave up 6 bases, with 10 bases separating them. The length of the CDR3 is 13 residues. The CDR3 reads CASSTRGSQPQHF. CDR3 nucleotide sequence: TGTGCCAGTAGTACCAGAGGGAGTCAGCCCCAGCATTTT.